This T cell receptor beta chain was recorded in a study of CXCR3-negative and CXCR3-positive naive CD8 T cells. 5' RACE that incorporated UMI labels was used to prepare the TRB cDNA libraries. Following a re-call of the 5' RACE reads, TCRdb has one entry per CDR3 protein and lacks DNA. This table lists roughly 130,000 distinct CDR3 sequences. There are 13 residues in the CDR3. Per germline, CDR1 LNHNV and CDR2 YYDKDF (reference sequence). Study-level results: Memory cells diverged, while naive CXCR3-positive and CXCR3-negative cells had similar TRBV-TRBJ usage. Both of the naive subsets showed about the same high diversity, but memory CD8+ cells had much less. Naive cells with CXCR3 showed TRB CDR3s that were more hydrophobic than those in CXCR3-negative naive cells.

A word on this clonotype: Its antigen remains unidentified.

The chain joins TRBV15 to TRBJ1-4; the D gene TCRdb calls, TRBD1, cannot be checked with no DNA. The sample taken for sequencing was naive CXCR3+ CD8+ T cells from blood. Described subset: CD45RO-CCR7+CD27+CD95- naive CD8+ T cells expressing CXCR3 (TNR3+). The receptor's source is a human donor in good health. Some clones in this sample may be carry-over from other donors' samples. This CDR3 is CATSRDSREKLFF. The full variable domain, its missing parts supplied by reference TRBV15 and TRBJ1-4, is DAMVIQNPRYQVTQFGKPVTLSCSQTLNHNVMYWYQQKSSQAPKLLFHYYDKDFNNEADTPDNFQSRRPNTSFCFLDIRSPGLGDTAMYLCATSRDSREKLFFGSGTQLSVL.